This paragraph covers one T cell receptor (beta chain) sequence. Seattle enrolled patients during active infection and tracked them longitudinally. This entry is derived from a study of blood T cell repertoires in COVID-19. The overall study: Sites in the United States, Italy and Spain provided acute and convalescent COVID-19 samples.

The CDR3 spans 14 residues. Trimming removed 2 bases at V and 2 bases at J, with 10 bases between. CDR1 and CDR2 (germline): MNHNS, SASEGT. In the study's own analysis: From reference gene primer amplification, estimates of nucleated cell counts were derived. Sequenced by immunoSEQ multiplex PCR; TCRdb stores in-frame clones only, minus some. V and J calls plus clone size are reproduced from that table; the DNA served to infer D and trimming. The sample comprises some 370,000 clones, roughly 86% of which are singletons, and about 10% rests with the top ten. The rearrangement links TRBV6-1 to TRBJ2-7, with D unresolved. This TCR was sampled from a woman aged 25 to 45 with COVID-19, enrolled during active disease. The material sequenced was peripheral blood. CDR3 region: CASSESAAAYEQYF. CDR3 DNA: TGTGCCAGCAGTGAAAGTGCGGCAGCCTACGAGCAGTACTTC.